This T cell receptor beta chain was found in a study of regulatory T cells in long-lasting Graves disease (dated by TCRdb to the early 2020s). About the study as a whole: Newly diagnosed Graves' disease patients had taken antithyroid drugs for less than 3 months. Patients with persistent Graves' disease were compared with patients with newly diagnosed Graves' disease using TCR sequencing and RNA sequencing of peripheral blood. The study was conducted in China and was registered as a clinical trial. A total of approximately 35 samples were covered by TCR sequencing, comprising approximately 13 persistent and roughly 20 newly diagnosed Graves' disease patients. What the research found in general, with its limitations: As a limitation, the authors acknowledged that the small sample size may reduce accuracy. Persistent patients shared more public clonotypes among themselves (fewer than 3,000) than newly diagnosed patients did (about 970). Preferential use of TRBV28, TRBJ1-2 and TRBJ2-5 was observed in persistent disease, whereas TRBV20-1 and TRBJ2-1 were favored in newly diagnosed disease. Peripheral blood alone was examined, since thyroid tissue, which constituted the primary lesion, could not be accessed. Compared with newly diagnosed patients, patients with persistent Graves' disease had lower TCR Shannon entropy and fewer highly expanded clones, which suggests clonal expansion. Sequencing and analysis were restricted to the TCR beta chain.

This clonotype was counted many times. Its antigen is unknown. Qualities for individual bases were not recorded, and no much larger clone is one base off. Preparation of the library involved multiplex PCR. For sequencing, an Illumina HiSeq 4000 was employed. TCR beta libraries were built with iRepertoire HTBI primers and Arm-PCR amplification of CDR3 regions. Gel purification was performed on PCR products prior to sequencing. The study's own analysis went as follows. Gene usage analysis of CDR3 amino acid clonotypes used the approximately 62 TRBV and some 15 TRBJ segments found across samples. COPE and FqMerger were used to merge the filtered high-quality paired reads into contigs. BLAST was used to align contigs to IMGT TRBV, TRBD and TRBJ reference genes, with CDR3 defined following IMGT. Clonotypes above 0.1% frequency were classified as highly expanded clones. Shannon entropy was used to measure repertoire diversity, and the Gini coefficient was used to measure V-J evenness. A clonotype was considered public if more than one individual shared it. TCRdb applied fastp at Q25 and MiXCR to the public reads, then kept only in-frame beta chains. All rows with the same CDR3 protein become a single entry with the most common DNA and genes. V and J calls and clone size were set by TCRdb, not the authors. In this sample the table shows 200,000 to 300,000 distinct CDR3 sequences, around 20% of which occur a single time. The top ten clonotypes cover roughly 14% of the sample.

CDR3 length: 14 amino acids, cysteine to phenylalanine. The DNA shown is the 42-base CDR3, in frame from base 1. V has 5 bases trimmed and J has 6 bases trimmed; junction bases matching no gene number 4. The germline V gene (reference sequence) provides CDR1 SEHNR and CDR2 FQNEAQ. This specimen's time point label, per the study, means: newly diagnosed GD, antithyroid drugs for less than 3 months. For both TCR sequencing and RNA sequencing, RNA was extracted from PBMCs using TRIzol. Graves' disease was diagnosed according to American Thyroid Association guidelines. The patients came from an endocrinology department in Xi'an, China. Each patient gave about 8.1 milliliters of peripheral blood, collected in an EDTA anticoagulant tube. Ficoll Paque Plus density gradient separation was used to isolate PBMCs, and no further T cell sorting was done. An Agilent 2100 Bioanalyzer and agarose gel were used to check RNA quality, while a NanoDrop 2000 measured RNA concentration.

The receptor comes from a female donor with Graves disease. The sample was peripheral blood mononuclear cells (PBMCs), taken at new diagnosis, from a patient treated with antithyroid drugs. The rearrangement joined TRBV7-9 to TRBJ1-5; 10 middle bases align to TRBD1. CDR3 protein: CASSQGTGAQPQHF. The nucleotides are TGTGCCAGCAGCCAGGGGACAGGGGCTCAGCCCCAGCATTTT.